The TCR beta chain described here comes from a study of CD8 T cells in ankylosing spondylitis. Study-wide findings and caveats: Seemingly distinctive of ankylosing spondylitis blood was a TCR beta motif formed by eight highly homologous variants.

Via MiXCR, TCRdb re-called the 5' RACE reads, giving one row per CDR3 protein. The sample records more than 100,000 distinct CDR3 sequences, about a sixth being singletons. This CDR3 is built from 15 residues. V gave up 1 base and J gave up 5 bases; unmatched junction bases: 4. CDR1 is LGHNA, CDR2 YSLEER, per germline. This clonotype was seen ten or more times. Its target is not known. Material: blood, either unsorted or a sorted T cell fraction (not recorded which). This receptor was obtained from a male donor with ankylosing spondylitis. V is TRBV4-3 and J is TRBJ2-2; 7 bases agree with TRBD1. CDR3 sequence: CASSQVTGATGELFF. The CDR3 DNA reads TGCGCCAGCAGCCAAGTAACAGGGGCTACCGGGGAGCTGTTTTTT.